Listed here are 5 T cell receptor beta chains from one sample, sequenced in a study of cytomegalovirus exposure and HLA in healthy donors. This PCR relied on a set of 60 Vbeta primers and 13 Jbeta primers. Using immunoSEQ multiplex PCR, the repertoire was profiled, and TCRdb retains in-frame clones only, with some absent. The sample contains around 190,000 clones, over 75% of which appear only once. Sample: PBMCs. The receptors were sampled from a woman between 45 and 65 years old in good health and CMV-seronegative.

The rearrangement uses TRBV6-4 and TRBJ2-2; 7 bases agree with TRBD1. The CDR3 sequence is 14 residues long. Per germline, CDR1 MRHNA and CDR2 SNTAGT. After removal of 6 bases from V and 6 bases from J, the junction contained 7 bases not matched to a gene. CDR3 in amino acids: CASSRGLFAGELFF. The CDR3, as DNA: TGTGCCAGCAGCAGGGGGTTGTTCGCCGGGGAGCTGTTTTTT.

CDR3 sequence reads: CASSRTVYEQYF. CDR3 nucleotides: TGTGCCAGCAGCCGTACCGTCTACGAGCAGTACTTC. The chain uses TRBV9 and TRBJ2-5, with D unresolved. Near its end, the DNA agrees better with TRBJ2-7, so the J call may be wrong. Germline V CDR1 and CDR2: SGDLS, YYNGEE. The CDR3 spans 12 residues.

CDR3 in DNA: TGCGCCAGCAGCAAGGGACTAGAAATCGGGGAGCTGTTTTTT. It yields the protein CASSKGLEIGELFF. The rearrangement joins TRBV5-1 to TRBJ2-2; the match to TRBD2 covers 8 bases. With 4 bases clipped from V and 7 bases from J, the junction kept 6 bases outside the gene matches. The CDR3 has 14 amino acids. Germline CDR1 reads SGHRS; CDR2 reads YFSETQ.

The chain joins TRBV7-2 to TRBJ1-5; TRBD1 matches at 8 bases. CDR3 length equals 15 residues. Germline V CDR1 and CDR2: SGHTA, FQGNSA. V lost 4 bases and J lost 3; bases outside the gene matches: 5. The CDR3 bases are TGTGCCAGCAGCTGGACAGGGATTGCCAATCAGCCCCAGCATTTT. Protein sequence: CASSWTGIANQPQHF.

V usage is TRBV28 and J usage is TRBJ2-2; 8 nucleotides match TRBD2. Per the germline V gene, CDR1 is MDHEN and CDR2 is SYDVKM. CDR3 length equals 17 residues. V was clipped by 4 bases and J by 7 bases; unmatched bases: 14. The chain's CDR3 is CASSSLSLAGGLGELFF. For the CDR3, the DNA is TGTGCCAGCAGTTCCCTGAGTCTCGCGGGGGGCCTCGGGGAGCTGTTTTTT.